This T cell receptor beta chain was identified during a study of cytomegalovirus exposure and HLA in healthy donors. This clone showed up just a few times. Its antigen remains unidentified. V lost 7 bases and J 1 base, leaving 13 bases between the germline ends. This CDR3 contains 14 residues. Germline V gene sequence: CDR1 SGHVS, CDR2 FQNEAQ. General study findings and limits: Sequencing likely caused a cluster of highly shared sequence variants. A missense DCLRE1C variant was associated with V- and J-gene trimming of TCR beta chains in a later analysis, and an independent cohort replicated the association.

Primers: 60 Vbeta forward and 13 Jbeta reverse. Using immunoSEQ multiplex PCR, the repertoire was profiled, and TCRdb retains in-frame clones only, with some absent. In the table there are some 140,000 clones, about 9.1% of which are singletons. J is TRBJ2-5 and V is TRBV7-8; D gene ambiguous. The sequence came from a woman between 35 and 50 years old in good health and CMV-seropositive. Sample: PBMCs. The CDR3 sequence is CASTLIESQETQYF. The DNA for the CDR3 is TGTGCCAGCACCCTCATTGAGTCCCAAGAGACCCAGTACTTC. The whole variable domain, remainder taken from reference TRBV7-8 and TRBJ2-5, is GAGVSQSPRYKVAKRGQDVALRCDPISGHVSLFWYQQALGQGPEFLTYFQNEAQLDKSGLPSDRFFAERPEGSVSTLKIQRTQQEDSAVYLCASTLIESQETQYFGPGTRLLVL.